This record concerns one T cell receptor beta chain sequence. Its recognized antigen is unknown. This sample was taken from a study of T cells in women clearing cervical HPV infection (dated by TCRdb to 2017 to 2018). About the study as a whole: The cases were 20 to 30 women with histologically confirmed HPV16-related CIN3 or worse, and 2 of those women had invasive cancers. The roughly 27 controls were women who cleared a single incident HPV16 infection within 12 months without developing precancer or cancer. Case blood was taken at the visit when the lesion was first identified, whereas control blood was taken when infection was no longer detected. For cases, the median interval between lesion detection and blood sampling was roughly 150 days, with an interquartile range of roughly 85 to 210 days. Since HLA typing was available for only a few women, HLA type could not be ruled out as a confounder. An exploratory proof-of-principle case-control study, nested within the Guanacaste HPV Natural History Study in Costa Rica, was conducted to compare TCR repertoires across cervical HPV16 outcomes. Cases and controls were matched on year of sample collection and on age within five years. A median age of nearly 35 years was observed in cases versus approximately 38 in controls, and no significant differences in baseline characteristics were found. The parent cohort enrolled roughly 9,400 women aged 18 or older in Guanacaste, Costa Rica, in about 1992 to 1994 and followed the women for less than eight years. Five blinded duplicates per group were added as quality controls, giving approximately 60 samples: 50 or so participants and 10 replicates. Broader findings and caveats from the paper: Random forest classifiers combining richness and V gene abundances distinguished cases from controls with an estimated AUC of about 0.79. Whether associations preceded infection or resulted from infection could not be shown with the cross-sectional design, and effector/memory subsets and HPV-specific T cells were not isolated. Because the number of T cells per sample was unknown, the richness differences could reflect varying T-cell content rather than repertoire biology. TCR repertoire richness was significantly higher in CIN3+ cases than in controls across sequencing depths, while evenness did not differ.

The immunoSEQ assay used multiplex PCR to amplify TCR beta CDR3 regions from an average of about 1.1 ug of genomic DNA per sample. The assay corrected primer bias using a complete synthetic TCR repertoire to establish an amplification baseline. The amplicons were sequenced on the Illumina platform. The authors' pipeline ran thus. Sequences were error-corrected by clustering with frequency ratios and a modified nearest-neighbor algorithm and were then analyzed in the immunoSEQ Analyzer with IMGT gene definitions. At each rarefaction depth, TCR richness and evenness were averaged across 20 rarefaction repeats, and any sample with fewer sequences than the depth was left out. Wilcoxon rank sum tests with FDR correction were used to compare V, D and J gene relative abundances between the groups. Blinded duplicates gave an intraclass correlation of 95.6% for TCR richness and an average of around 83% across some 62 gene segments. The source is immuneACCESS, and TCRdb retained only in-frame sequences with V and J called. Part of the clones is not carried over; for the studies checked, unresolved V genes explain less than half of this, and the remainder is unexplained. V and J calls and clone size come straight from that table; D and trimming were deduced from the DNA. The table kept for this sample lists around 39,000 clones. Clones ranked in the top ten supply around 4% of the sample.

Every participant had a single incident cervical HPV16 infection, and prevalent HPV16 infections were excluded. Cervical HPV DNA was detected with MY09/MY11 PCR, and genotyping was done with dot-blot hybridization. Roughly 15 mL of heparinized blood were centrifuged, and the buffy coat was split into aliquots, frozen at -30 degrees C, and then kept at -80 degrees C. QIAGEN kits were used to extract genomic DNA from buffy coat specimens. This clonotype was sampled from a woman between 18 and 69 years old with a cervical HPV16 infection that either progressed to CIN3+ or cleared (not recorded which). The material sequenced was blood buffy coat.

CDR3 DNA (partial): TGTGCCAGCAGTTTCGGCCCGGGACAGGGAAATGAAAAA. Translated, this is CASSFGPGQGNEK. The full CDR3 reads CASSFGPGQGNEKLFF. The V gene is TRBV7-6 and the J gene is TRBJ1-4, with 9 middle bases fitting TRBD1. The CDR3 goes on 3 residues after the read ends, and that part is filled in from the germline J gene. The CDR3 spans 16 residues, from the cysteine through the phenylalanine. The CDR3 was read in part: 39 bases, with the frame set at base 1. V lost 6 bases and J lost 5 bases, and the count of bases not matched to a germline gene is 10. CDR1 and CDR2, per the germline V gene, are SGHVS and FNYEAQ.